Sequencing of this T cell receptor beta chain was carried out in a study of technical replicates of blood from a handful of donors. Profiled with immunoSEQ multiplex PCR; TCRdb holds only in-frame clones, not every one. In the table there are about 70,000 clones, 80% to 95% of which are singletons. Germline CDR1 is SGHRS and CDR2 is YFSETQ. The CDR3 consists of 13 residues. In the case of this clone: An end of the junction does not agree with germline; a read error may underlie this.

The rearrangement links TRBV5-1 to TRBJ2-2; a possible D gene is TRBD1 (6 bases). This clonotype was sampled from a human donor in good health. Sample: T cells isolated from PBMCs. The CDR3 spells CAGRTANAGELFF. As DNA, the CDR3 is TGCGCCGGAAGGACAGCGAACGCCGGGGAGCTGTTTTTT.